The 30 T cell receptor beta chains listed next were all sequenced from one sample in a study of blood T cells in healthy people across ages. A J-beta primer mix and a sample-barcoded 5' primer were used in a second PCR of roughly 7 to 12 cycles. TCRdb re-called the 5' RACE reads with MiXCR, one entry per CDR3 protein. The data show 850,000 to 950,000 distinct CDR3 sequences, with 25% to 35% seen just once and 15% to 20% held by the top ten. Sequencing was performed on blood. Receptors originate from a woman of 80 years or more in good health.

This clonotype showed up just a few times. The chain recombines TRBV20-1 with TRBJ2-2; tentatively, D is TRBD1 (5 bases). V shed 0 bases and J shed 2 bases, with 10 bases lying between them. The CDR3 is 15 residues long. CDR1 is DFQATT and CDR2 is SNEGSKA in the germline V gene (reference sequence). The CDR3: CSARDRVANTGELFF. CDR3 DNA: TGCAGTGCTAGAGACAGGGTCGCTAACACCGGGGAGCTGTTTTTT.

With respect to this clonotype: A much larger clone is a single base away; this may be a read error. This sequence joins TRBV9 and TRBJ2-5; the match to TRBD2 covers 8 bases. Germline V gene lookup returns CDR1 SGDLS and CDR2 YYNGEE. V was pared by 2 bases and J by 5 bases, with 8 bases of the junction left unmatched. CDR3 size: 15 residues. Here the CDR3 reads CASSVTGGGRETQYF. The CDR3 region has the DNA TGTGCCAGCAGCGTTACTGGCGGGGGGAGGGAGACCCAGTACTTC.

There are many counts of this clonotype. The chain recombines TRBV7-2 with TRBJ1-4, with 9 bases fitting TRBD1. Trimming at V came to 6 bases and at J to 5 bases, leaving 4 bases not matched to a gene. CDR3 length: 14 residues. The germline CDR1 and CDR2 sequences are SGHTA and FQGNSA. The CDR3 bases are TGTGCCAGCAGAGCCGGGACAGGGAATGAAAAACTGTTTTTT. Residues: CASRAGTGNEKLFF.

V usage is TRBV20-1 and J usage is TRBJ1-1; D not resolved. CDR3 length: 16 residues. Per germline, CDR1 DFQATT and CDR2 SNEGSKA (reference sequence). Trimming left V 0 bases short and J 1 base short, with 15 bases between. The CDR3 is CSARDRRRISNTEAFF. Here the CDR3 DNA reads TGCAGTGCTAGAGATCGGAGGCGGATCTCGAACACTGAAGCTTTCTTT.

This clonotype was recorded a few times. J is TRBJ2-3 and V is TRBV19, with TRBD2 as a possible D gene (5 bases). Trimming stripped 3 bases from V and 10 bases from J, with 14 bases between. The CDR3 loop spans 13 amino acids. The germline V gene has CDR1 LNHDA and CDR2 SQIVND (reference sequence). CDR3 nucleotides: TGTGCCAGTAGTATGCCCGGGGTAGGAGCGCAGTATTTT. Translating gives CASSMPGVGAQYF.

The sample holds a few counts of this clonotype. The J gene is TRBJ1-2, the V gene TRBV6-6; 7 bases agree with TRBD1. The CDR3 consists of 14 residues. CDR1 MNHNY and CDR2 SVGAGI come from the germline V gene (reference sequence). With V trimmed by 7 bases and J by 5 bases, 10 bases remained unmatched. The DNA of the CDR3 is TGTGCCAGCACACAAATAGGGGGCGATTATGGCTACACCTTC. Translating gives CASTQIGGDYGYTF.

CDR3 sequence reads: CASKQTINYGYTF. The CDR3 region has the DNA TGTGCCAGCAAGCAGACGATTAACTATGGCTACACCTTC. The J gene is TRBJ1-2, the V gene TRBV2; no clear D. From germline, CDR1 is SNHLY and CDR2 FYNNEI. The CDR3 spans 13 residues. V lost 7 bases and J 1 base, leaving 10 bases between the germline ends.

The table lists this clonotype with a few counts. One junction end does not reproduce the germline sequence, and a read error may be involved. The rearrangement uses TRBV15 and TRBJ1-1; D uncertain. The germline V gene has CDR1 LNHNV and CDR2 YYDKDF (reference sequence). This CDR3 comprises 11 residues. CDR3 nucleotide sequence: TGTGCCACCGGCAGGAACACTGAAGCTTTCTTT. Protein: CATGRNTEAFF. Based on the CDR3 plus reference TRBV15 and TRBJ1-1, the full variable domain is DAMVIQNPRYQVTQFGKPVTLSCSQTLNHNVMYWYQQKSSQAPKLLFHYYDKDFNNEADTPDNFQSRRPNTSFCFLDIRSPGLGDTAMYLCATGRNTEAFFGQGTRLTVV.

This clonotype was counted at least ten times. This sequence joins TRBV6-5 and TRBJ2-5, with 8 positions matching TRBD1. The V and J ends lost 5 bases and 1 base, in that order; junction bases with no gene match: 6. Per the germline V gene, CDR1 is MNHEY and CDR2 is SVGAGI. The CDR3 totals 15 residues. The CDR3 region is CASSPQGAPQETQYF. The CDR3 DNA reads TGTGCCAGCAGTCCTCAGGGGGCACCCCAAGAGACCCAGTACTTC.

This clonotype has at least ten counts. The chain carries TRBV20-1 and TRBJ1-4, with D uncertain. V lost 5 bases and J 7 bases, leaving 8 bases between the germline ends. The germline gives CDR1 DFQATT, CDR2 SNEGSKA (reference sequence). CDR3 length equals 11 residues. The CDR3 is CSAPLTEKLFF. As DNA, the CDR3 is TGCAGTGCTCCTTTAACTGAAAAACTGTTTTTT.

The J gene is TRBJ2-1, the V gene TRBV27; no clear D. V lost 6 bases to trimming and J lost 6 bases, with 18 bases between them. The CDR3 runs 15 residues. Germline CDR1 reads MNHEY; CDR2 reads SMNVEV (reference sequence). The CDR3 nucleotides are TGTGCCAGCAGCAAGACCCATCCTCCTATCAATGAGCAGTTCTTC. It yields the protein CASSKTHPPINEQFF.

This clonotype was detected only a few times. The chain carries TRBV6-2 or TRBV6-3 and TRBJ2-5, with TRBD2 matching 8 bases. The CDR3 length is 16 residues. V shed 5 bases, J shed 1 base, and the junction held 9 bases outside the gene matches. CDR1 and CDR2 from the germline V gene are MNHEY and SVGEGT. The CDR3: CASSQGLATTQETQYF. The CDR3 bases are TGTGCCAGCAGTCAAGGACTAGCCACAACCCAAGAGACCCAGTACTTC.

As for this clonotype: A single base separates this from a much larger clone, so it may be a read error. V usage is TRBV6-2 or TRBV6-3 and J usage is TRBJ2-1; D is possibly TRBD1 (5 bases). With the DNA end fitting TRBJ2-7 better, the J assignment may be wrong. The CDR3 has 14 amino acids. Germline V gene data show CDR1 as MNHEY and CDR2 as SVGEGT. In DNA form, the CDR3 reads TGTGCCAGCAGACCACGACAGCTATGCTACGAGCAGTACTTC. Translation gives CASRPRQLCYEQYF.

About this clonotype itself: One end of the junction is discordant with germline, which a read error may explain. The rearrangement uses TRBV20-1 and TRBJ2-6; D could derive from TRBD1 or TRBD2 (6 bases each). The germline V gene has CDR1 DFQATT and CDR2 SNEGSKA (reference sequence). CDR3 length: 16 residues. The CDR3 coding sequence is TGCAGTGCGTCCCCCGACGGGGGCTCTGGGGCCAACGTCCGGACTTTC. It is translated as CSASPDGGSGANVRTF.

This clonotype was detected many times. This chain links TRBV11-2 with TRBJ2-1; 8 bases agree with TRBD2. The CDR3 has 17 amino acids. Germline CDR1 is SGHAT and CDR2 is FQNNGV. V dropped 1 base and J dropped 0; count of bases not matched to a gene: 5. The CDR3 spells CASSLGLASSSYNEQFF. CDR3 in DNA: TGTGCCAGCAGCTTAGGACTAGCGTCGAGCTCCTACAATGAGCAGTTCTTC. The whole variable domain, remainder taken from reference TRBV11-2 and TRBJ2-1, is EAGVAQSPRYKIIEKRQSVAFWCNPISGHATLYWYQQILGQGPKLLIQFQNNGVVDDSQLPKDRFSAERLKGVDSTLKIQPAKLEDSAVYLCASSLGLASSSYNEQFFGPGTRLTVL.

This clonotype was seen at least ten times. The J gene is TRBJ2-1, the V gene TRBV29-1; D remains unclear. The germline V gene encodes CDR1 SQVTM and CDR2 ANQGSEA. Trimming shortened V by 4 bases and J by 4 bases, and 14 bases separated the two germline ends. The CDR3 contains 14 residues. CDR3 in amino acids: CSVAMGSDYNEQFF. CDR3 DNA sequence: TGCAGCGTTGCGATGGGGTCGGATTACAATGAGCAGTTCTTC.

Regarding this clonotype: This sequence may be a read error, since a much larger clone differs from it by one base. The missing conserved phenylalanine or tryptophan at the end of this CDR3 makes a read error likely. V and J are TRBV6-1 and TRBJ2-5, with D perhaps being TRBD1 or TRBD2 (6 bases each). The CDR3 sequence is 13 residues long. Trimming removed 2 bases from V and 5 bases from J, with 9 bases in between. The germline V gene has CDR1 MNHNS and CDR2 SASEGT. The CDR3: CASSERGAETQYV. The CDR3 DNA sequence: TGTGCCAGCAGTGAAAGGGGGGCTGAGACCCAGTACGTC.

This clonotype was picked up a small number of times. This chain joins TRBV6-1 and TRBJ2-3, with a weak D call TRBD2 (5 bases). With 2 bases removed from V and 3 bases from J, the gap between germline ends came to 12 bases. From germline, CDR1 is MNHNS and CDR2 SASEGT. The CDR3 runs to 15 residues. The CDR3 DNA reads TGTGCCAGCAGTGAATCGGGGATTTGGACAGATACGCAGTATTTT. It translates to CASSESGIWTDTQYF.

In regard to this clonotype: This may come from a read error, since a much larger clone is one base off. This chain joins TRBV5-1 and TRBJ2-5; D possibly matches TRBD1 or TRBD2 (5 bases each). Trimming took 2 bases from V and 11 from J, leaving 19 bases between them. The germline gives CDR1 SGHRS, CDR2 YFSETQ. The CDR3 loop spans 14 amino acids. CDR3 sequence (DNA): TGCGCCAGCAGCTTCGGGACGTGGGGTAATGAGCAGTACTTC. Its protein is CASSFGTWGNEQYF.

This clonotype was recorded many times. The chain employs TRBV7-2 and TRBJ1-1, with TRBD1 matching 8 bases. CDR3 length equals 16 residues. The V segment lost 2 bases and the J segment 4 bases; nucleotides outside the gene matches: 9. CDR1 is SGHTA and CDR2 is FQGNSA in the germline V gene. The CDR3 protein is CASSLRTGTSSTEAFF. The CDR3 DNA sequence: TGTGCCAGCAGCTTAAGGACAGGGACTTCTTCCACTGAAGCTTTCTTT.

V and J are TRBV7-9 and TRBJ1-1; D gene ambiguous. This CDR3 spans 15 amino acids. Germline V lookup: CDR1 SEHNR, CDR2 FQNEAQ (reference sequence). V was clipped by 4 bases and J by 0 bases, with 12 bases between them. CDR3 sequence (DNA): TGTGCCAGCAGCTCAGCAGGCAGGCTGAACACTGAAGCTTTCTTT. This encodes CASSSAGRLNTEAFF.

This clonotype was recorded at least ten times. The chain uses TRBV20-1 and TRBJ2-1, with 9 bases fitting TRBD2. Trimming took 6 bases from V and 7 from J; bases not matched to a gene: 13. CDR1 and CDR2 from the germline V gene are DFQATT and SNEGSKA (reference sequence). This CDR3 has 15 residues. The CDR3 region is CSAQRPSGDHNEQFF. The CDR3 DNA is TGCAGTGCCCAAAGGCCTAGCGGGGACCATAATGAGCAGTTCTTC.

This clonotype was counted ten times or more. The CDR3 nucleotides are TGCGCCAGCAGCCAAGATTGGGGGAACTATCAGCCCCAGCATTTT. It codes for CASSQDWGNYQPQHF. The V gene is TRBV4-1, the J gene TRBJ1-5, with a tentative D call TRBD1 (5 bases). The V and J ends lost 0 bases and 5 bases respectively, with 11 bases between them. Germline assignment: CDR1 MGHRA and CDR2 YSYEKL. CDR3 length equals 15 residues.

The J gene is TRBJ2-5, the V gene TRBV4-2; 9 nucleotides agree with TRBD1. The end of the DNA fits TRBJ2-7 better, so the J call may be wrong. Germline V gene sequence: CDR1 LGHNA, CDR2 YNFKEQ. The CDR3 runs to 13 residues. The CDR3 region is CASNQQGAYEQYF. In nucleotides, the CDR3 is TGTGCCAGTAACCAACAGGGGGCATACGAGCAGTACTTC.

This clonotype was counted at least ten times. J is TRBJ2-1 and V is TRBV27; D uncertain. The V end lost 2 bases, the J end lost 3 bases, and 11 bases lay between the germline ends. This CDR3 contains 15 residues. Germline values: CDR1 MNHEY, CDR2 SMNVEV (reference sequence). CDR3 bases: TGTGCCAGCAGTTTAAGGGCAGGAAACTACAATGAGCAGTTCTTC. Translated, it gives CASSLRAGNYNEQFF.

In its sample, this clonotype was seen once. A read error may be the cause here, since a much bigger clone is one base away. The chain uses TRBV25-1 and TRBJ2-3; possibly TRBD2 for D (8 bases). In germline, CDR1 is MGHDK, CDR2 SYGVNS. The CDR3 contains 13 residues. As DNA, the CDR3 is TGTACCAGTAGACAGGGACTAGGAGATACGCAGTATTTT. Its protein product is CTSRQGLGDTQYF. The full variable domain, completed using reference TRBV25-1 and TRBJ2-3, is EADIYQTPRYLVIGTGKKITLECSQTMGHDKMYWYQQDPGMELHLIHYSYGVNSTEKGDLSSESTVSRIRTEHFPLTLESARPSHTSQYLCTSRQGLGDTQYFGPGTRLTVL.

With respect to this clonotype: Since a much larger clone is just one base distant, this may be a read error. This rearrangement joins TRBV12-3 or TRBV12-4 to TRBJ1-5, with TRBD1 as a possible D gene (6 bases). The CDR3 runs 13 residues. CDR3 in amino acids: CASRLGGNEPQHF. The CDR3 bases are TGTGCCAGCAGGTTAGGGGGAAATGAACCCCAGCATTTT.

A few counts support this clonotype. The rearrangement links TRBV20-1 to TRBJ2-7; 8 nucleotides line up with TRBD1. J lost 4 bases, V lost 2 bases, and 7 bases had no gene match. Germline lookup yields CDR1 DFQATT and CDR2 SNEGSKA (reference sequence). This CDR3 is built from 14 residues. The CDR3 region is CSARRPGGSYEQYF. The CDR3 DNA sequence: TGCAGTGCTAGACGACCAGGGGGCTCTTACGAGCAGTACTTC.

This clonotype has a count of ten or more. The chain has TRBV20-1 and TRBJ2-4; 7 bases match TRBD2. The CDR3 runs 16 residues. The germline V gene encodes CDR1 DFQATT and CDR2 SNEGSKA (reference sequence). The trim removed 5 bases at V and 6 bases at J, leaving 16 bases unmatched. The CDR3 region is CSAHMGGGLSSNIQYF. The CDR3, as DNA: TGCAGTGCTCATATGGGGGGGGGACTCTCCTCAAACATTCAGTACTTC.

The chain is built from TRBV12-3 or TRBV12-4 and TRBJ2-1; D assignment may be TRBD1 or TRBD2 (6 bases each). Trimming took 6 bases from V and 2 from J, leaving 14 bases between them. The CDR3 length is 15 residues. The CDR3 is CASRLQGGAYNEQFF. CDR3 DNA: TGTGCCAGCAGACTACAGGGAGGTGCCTACAATGAGCAGTTCTTC.